Shown below are 8 T cell receptor beta chains from a single sample sequenced in a study of neurological immune-mediated disorders. Using its own MiXCR run on the 5' RACE reads, TCRdb lists one record per CDR3 protein. The table includes 55,000 to 75,000 distinct CDR3 sequences, roughly 5.6% detected once. The sample comprised PBMCs. Receptor source: a woman in her thirties with multiple sclerosis.

This clonotype has a count of ten or more. A junction boundary mismatches the germline segment, possibly from a read error. V and J are TRBV9 and TRBJ1-5; D is perhaps TRBD1 (5 bases). The CDR3 covers 12 residues. Germline-derived CDR1 and CDR2 are SGDLS and YYNGEE. Written as DNA, the CDR3 is TGTGCCAGCAGCGTAGACAGGCAGCCCCAGAATTTT. Translated, it gives CASSVDRQPQNF.

The genes are TRBV5-1 and TRBJ2-2, with D uncertain. The CDR3 consists of 13 residues. Trimming removed 4 bases from V and 4 bases from J, with 8 bases in between. CDR1 is SGHRS and CDR2 is YFSETQ in the germline V gene. The DNA for the CDR3 is TGCGCCAGCAGCACGAGTTTCACCGGGGAGCTGTTTTTT. It yields the protein CASSTSFTGELFF.

This clonotype was counted at least ten times. The rearrangement links TRBV29-1 to TRBJ2-3; D is unresolved. V was pared by 5 bases and J by 2 bases, with 14 bases between. CDR3 length equals 14 residues. CDR1 and CDR2 from the germline V gene are SQVTM and ANQGSEA. This chain's CDR3 is CSVLLGPNTDTQYF. CDR3 bases: TGCAGCGTTTTGTTAGGGCCCAACACAGATACGCAGTATTTT.

This clonotype has ten or more counts. The CDR3 DNA reads TGCAGCGTTGAAGGCAATGGCTACACCTTC. Translating it yields CSVEGNGYTF. The chain combines TRBV29-1 with TRBJ1-2, with D uncertain. This CDR3 spans 10 amino acids. Per germline, CDR1 SQVTM and CDR2 ANQGSEA. V was clipped by 1 base and J by 6 bases, with 3 bases between them.

The sample holds many counts of this clonotype. This chain links TRBV10-3 with TRBJ1-5; TRBD1 matches 7 bases. CDR3 length equals 14 residues. V shed 10 bases, J shed 4 bases, and the junction held 10 bases outside the gene matches. The germline gives CDR1 ENHRY, CDR2 SYGVKD. The chain's CDR3 is CATRGTAGNQPQHF. CDR3 in DNA: TGTGCCACGCGGGGGACAGCCGGGAATCAGCCCCAGCATTTT.

This clonotype was seen a few times. The genes are TRBV7-9 and TRBJ2-1; the D gene is possibly TRBD2 (6 bases). The CDR3 consists of 16 residues. The germline CDR1 and CDR2 sequences are SEHNR and FQNEAQ (reference sequence). V was trimmed by 4 bases and J by 5 bases, leaving 18 bases between them. In nucleotides, the CDR3 is TGTGCCAGCAGCTCCCCCGGGTGGGGCGGGGACAATGAGCAGTTCTTC. Amino acid sequence: CASSSPGWGGDNEQFF.

This clonotype was seen ten or more times. The rearrangement uses TRBV3-1 and TRBJ1-1, with D uncertain. V was cut by 2 bases and J by 1 base, with 14 bases left in between. In germline, CDR1 is LGHDT, CDR2 YNNKEL (reference sequence). The CDR3 has 16 residues. The CDR3 DNA sequence: TGTGCCAGCAGCCAAAATACGGGTGTGTCGAACACTGAAGCTTTCTTT. Residues: CASSQNTGVSNTEAFF. Full variable domain (missing parts from reference TRBV3-1 and TRBJ1-1): DTAVSQTPKYLVTQMGNDKSIKCEQNLGHDTMYWYKQDSKKFLKIMFSYNNKELIINETVPNRFSPKSPDKAHLNLHINSLELGDSAVYFCASSQNTGVSNTEAFFGQGTRLTVV.

This clonotype was seen many times. The chain couples TRBV7-9 to TRBJ1-6; D may be TRBD1 (6 bases). Germline loops: CDR1 SEHNR, CDR2 FQNEAQ (reference sequence). Deletions cut 4 bases from V and 8 bases from J, with 15 bases between. The CDR3 runs to 15 residues. CDR3 sequence: CASSSYRVSDSPLHF. CDR3 sequence (DNA): TGTGCCAGCAGCTCCTACAGGGTATCGGATTCACCCCTCCACTTT. The entire variable domain, with the rest obtained from reference TRBV7-9 and TRBJ1-6, is as follows: DTGVSQNPRHKITKRGQNVTFRCDPISEHNRLYWYRQTLGQGPEFLTYFQNEAQLEKSRLLSDRFSAERPKGSFSTLEIQRTEQGDSAMYLCASSSYRVSDSPLHFGNGTRLTVT.